These 22 T cell receptor beta chains came from one sample sequenced in a study of OX40 agonist ivuxolimab in advanced cancers. This table comes from immunoSEQ multiplex PCR, and its TCRdb copy is limited to in-frame clones, with some not included. The repertoire consists of approximately 130,000 clones, with 90% occurring once and the leading ten covering less than 1.1%. Sequencing used CD4+ or CD8+ T cells sorted from blood, obtained in a trial of the OX40 agonist ivuxolimab. The receptors here all came from an adult with an advanced solid tumor such as melanoma, head and neck, liver or kidney cancer.

J is TRBJ2-5 and V is TRBV6-1; 10 positions match TRBD2. The CDR3 contains 14 residues. Germline CDR1 and CDR2: MNHNS and SASEGT. Trimming at V came to 7 bases and at J to 3 bases, leaving 5 bases not matched to a gene. Here the CDR3 reads CASTGTSGKETQYF. CDR3 coding DNA: TGTGCCAGCACGGGAACTAGCGGGAAAGAGACCCAGTACTTC.

This clone is a singleton in its sample. The chain joins TRBV7-9 to TRBJ1-1; 8 bases are a match to TRBD1. CDR1 SEHNR and CDR2 FQNEAQ come from the germline V gene (reference sequence). The CDR3 runs to 13 residues. Germline trimming cut 3 bases from V and 11 bases from J; bases unmatched to any gene: 8. As DNA, the CDR3 is TGTGCCAGCAGCTTCGGACAGGGTGGCGCGGCTTTCTTT. It encodes CASSFGQGGAAFF.

The chain has TRBV7-2 and TRBJ1-5; 9 bases match TRBD1. CDR3 length: 14 residues. Germline V gene data show CDR1 as SGHTA and CDR2 as FQGNSA. Losses at the gene ends were 3 bases for V and 6 bases for J; bases not matched to a gene: 3. CDR3 DNA: TGTGCCAGCAGCTTTTACAGGGGGCGTCAGCCCCAGCATTTT. Translation gives CASSFYRGRQPQHF.

CDR3 bases: TGTGCCAGCAGCCCGACTAGCGGGACCTACAATGAGCAGTTCTTC. Translated, it gives CASSPTSGTYNEQFF. V usage is TRBV7-3 and J usage is TRBJ2-1, with 11 bases identical to TRBD2. Germline loops: CDR1 SGHTA, CDR2 FQGTGA. V trimming: 5 bases; J trimming: 2 bases; junction bases outside the gene matches: 2. The CDR3 contains 15 residues.

In this sample, this clone turned up a few times. V usage is TRBV7-9 and J usage is TRBJ2-2; no clear D. The CDR3 is 12 residues long. CDR1 SEHNR and CDR2 FQNEAQ come from the germline V gene (reference sequence). V was trimmed by 6 bases and J by 7 bases, leaving 9 bases between them. CDR3 region: CASRDGVGELFF. In DNA form, the CDR3 reads TGTGCCAGCAGGGATGGGGTCGGGGAGCTGTTTTTT.

The chain recombines TRBV5-5 with TRBJ1-5, with 8 bases aligning to TRBD1. After removal of 4 bases from V and 4 bases from J, the junction contained 4 bases not matched to a gene. This CDR3 comprises 14 residues. The V gene's germline CDR1 is SGHKS and CDR2 YYEKEE (reference sequence). The CDR3 nucleotides read TGTGCCAGCAGCCCGGACAGGGTAAATCAGCCCCAGCATTTT. This gives the protein CASSPDRVNQPQHF.

The chain links TRBV7-3 to TRBJ2-1, with 7 bases aligning to TRBD2. Trimming at V came to 2 bases and at J to 4 bases, leaving 5 bases not matched to a gene. The CDR3 spans 15 residues. Germline assignment: CDR1 SGHTA and CDR2 FQGTGA. The CDR3, as DNA: TGTGCCAGCAGCTTATGGTCTAGCGGATACAATGAGCAGTTCTTC. Protein sequence: CASSLWSSGYNEQFF.

V usage is TRBV5-1 and J usage is TRBJ1-1; D perhaps matches TRBD1 (5 bases). Germline V CDR1 and CDR2: SGHRS, YFSETQ. This CDR3 spans 16 amino acids. V dropped 5 bases and J dropped 5 bases, with 22 bases sitting between them. In DNA form, the CDR3 reads TGCGCCAGCAGATTGACAGTTGCGACTCCCGGGACTGAAGCTTTCTTT. This translates into CASRLTVATPGTEAFF.

CDR3 DNA sequence: TGTGCCAGCAGCACCTCAGAGGCGACGCCCCAGCATTTT. Its translation: CASSTSEATPQHF. The chain uses TRBV11-2 and TRBJ1-5; D gene unclear. This CDR3 is 13 amino acids long. V was pared by 5 bases and J by 9 bases, with 14 bases between. Germline-derived CDR1 and CDR2 are SGHAT and FQNNGV.

This rearrangement joins TRBV28 to TRBJ2-1, with a tentative D call TRBD1 (6 bases). V dropped 5 bases and J dropped 6 bases, with 11 bases sitting between them. Germline CDR1 and CDR2: MDHEN and SYDVKM. The CDR3 sequence is 13 residues long. This chain's CDR3 is CASSVPRGNEQFF. The CDR3 nucleotides are TGTGCCAGCAGTGTGCCCAGGGGCAATGAGCAGTTCTTC.

A word on this clone: At one of its ends the junction is not consistent with the germline gene, which may arise from a read error. The V and J genes are TRBV7-7 and TRBJ2-1; 8 nucleotides match TRBD1. Germline CDR1 SSHAT, CDR2 FNYEAQ (reference sequence). The CDR3 consists of 15 residues. CDR3: CASSPDRGGYNEQFF. In DNA, the CDR3 is TGTGCTAGCAGCCCCGACAGGGGAGGCTACAATGAGCAGTTCTTC.

The rearrangement links TRBV5-5 to TRBJ2-5; weak D call: TRBD1 (5 bases). V was trimmed by 5 bases and J by 5 bases, leaving 16 bases between them. CDR3 length equals 14 residues. Per germline, CDR1 SGHKS and CDR2 YYEKEE (reference sequence). The CDR3 bases are TGTGCCAGCAGAGGCCTTAGACAGTCGGAGACCCAGTACTTC. It encodes CASRGLRQSETQYF.

This rearrangement joins TRBV6-6 to TRBJ1-2; 12 positions agree with TRBD1. The length of the CDR3 is 15 residues. V trimming: 4 bases; J trimming: 6 bases; junction bases outside the gene matches: 6. The V gene's germline CDR1 is MNHNY and CDR2 SVGAGI (reference sequence). The CDR3 bases are TGTGCCAGCAGTTTAGGGACAGGGGGCGGGGATGGCTACACCTTC. Translating gives CASSLGTGGGDGYTF.

In its sample, this clone was seen a few times. The CDR3 DNA is TGTGCCAGCAGTGAGGCCTACGAGCAGTACTTC. As protein: CASSEAYEQYF. V gene TRBV25-1 combines with J gene TRBJ2-7; D ambiguous. The CDR3 consists of 11 residues. Germline values: CDR1 MGHDK, CDR2 SYGVNS. V lost 3 bases and J lost 2, with 2 bases in between.

This sequence joins TRBV5-6 and TRBJ2-1, with D perhaps given as TRBD1 or TRBD2 (6 bases each). Trimming removed 6 bases from V and 6 bases from J, with 25 bases in between. Per germline, CDR1 SGHDT and CDR2 YYEEEE. This CDR3 comprises 17 residues. CDR3: CASIRGSGGSPGNEQFF. As DNA, the CDR3 is TGTGCCAGCATTAGGGGGTCAGGAGGGAGTCCGGGCAATGAGCAGTTCTTC.

This rearrangement joins TRBV19 to TRBJ1-2; TRBD1 matches 8 bases. The trim removed 5 bases at V and 2 bases at J, leaving 4 bases unmatched. There are 14 residues in the CDR3. CDR1 LNHDA and CDR2 SQIVND come from the germline V gene (reference sequence). The CDR3 nucleotides are TGTGCCAGTAGTCGGACAGGGTTCAACTATGGCTACACCTTC. Its protein product is CASSRTGFNYGYTF.

The CDR3 bases are TGTGCCAGCAGCGTAGAATGGACAGGGGAAAGTAATGAAAAACTGTTTTTT. This translates into CASSVEWTGESNEKLFF. This rearrangement joins TRBV9 to TRBJ1-4, with TRBD1 matching 9 bases. This CDR3 has 17 residues. The germline gives CDR1 SGDLS, CDR2 YYNGEE. The V gene end was trimmed by 0 bases and the J gene end by 4 bases; junction bases not matched to a gene: 7.

The chain carries TRBV10-1 and TRBJ2-7; 9 bases align to TRBD1. With 2 bases clipped from V and 0 bases from J, the junction kept 2 bases outside the gene matches. The CDR3 runs to 15 residues. Germline CDR1 WNHNN, CDR2 SYGVQD (reference sequence). The CDR3 bases are TGCGCCAGCAGTGAGGGGACAGGGTCCTCCTACGAGCAGTACTTC. Its translation is CASSEGTGSSYEQYF.

This rearrangement joins TRBV19 to TRBJ1-2; D possibly corresponds to TRBD1 (5 bases). The CDR3 is 14 residues long. Germline V gene lookup returns CDR1 LNHDA and CDR2 SQIVND (reference sequence). V shed 2 bases and J shed 4 bases, with 11 bases lying between them. The CDR3: CASSIQGLTYGYTF. CDR3 DNA sequence: TGTGCCAGTAGTATACAGGGACTTACCTATGGCTACACCTTC.

The rearrangement joins TRBV7-3 to TRBJ2-3, with D possibly TRBD1 on 5 matching bases. Germline assignment: CDR1 SGHTA and CDR2 FQGTGA. This CDR3 comprises 14 residues. Trimming removed 0 bases from V and 5 bases from J, with 9 bases in between. The CDR3 sequence: CASSLTGVGDTQYF. CDR3 bases: TGTGCCAGCAGCTTAACAGGGGTAGGAGATACGCAGTATTTT.

The rearrangement joins TRBV30 to TRBJ2-1; the D is unclear. Trimming left V 3 bases short and J 9 bases short, with 9 bases between. CDR1 and CDR2 from the germline V gene are GTSNPN and SVGIG (reference sequence). This CDR3 has 11 residues. The CDR3 spells CAWSLEAEQFF. The CDR3 coding sequence is TGTGCCTGGAGCCTTGAGGCTGAGCAGTTCTTC.

The CDR3 loop reads CASSSLSGVLYNEQFF. The DNA of the CDR3 is TGCGCCAGCAGCTCACTTAGCGGGGTCCTCTACAATGAGCAGTTCTTC. The chain carries TRBV5-1 and TRBJ2-1; 8 positions match TRBD2. This CDR3 is built from 16 residues. Trimming removed 3 bases from V and 3 bases from J; junction bases left unmatched: 8. The germline V gene encodes CDR1 SGHRS and CDR2 YFSETQ.